The 8 T cell receptor beta chains reported below all come from one sample, sequenced in a study of lymphopenia after photon versus proton radiotherapy. Only in-frame clones appear in the TCRdb table, and some are missing; sequencing was by immunoSEQ multiplex PCR. The profile covers some 20,000 clones, with 85% to 95% appearing a single time and 6% to 7% taken by the ten largest. The source was peripheral blood, collected from a patient treated with photon-based radiotherapy. Every receptor here comes from a man aged 55-75 years with pancreatic cancer.

This sequence joins TRBV30 and TRBJ1-1; tentative D call: TRBD1 (6 bases). Looked up from germline, CDR1 is GTSNPN and CDR2 is SVGIG (reference sequence). Trimming shortened V by 5 bases and J by 9 bases, and 19 bases separated the two germline ends. This CDR3 is 13 amino acids long. The CDR3 sequence: CAWVRGNQEKAFF. CDR3 in DNA: TGTGCCTGGGTCAGGGGAAATCAAGAGAAAGCTTTCTTT.

The CDR3 region has the DNA TGTGCCAGCAGCCCAGGCGCTGCGAACACTGAAGCTTTCTTT. Protein: CASSPGAANTEAFF. The chain has TRBV7-2 and TRBJ1-1, with unresolved D. The CDR3 is made up of 14 amino acids. Germline-derived CDR1 and CDR2 are SGHTA and FQGNSA. V lost 5 bases and J lost 1, with 11 bases in between.

The V and J genes are TRBV11-2 and TRBJ2-5; 9 positions match TRBD2. The CDR3 totals 17 residues. Germline V gene sequence: CDR1 SGHAT, CDR2 FQNNGV. Unmatched junction bases numbered 13, after V lost 2 bases and J lost 6 bases. CDR3 loop: CASSLRPLVAGAKTQYF. For the CDR3, the DNA is TGTGCCAGCAGCTTACGACCGTTGGTAGCGGGGGCGAAGACCCAGTACTTC.

The chain uses TRBV19 and TRBJ2-3, with D unclear. The V end lost 5 bases, the J end lost 3 bases, and 21 bases lay between the germline ends. The CDR3 spans 17 residues. CDR1 and CDR2 (germline): LNHDA, SQIVND (reference sequence). CDR3 loop: CASSSTGASARTDTQYF. DNA for the CDR3: TGTGCCAGTAGTTCCACCGGCGCAAGCGCCAGGACAGATACGCAGTATTTT.

The chain has TRBV5-1 and TRBJ2-2, with 8 nucleotides matching TRBD1. CDR3 size: 14 residues. Looked up from germline, CDR1 is SGHRS and CDR2 is YFSETQ. V gave up 0 bases and J gave up 6 bases; unmatched junction bases: 1. CDR3 sequence reads: CASSLGQGSGELFF. The CDR3 bases are TGCGCCAGCAGCTTGGGACAGGGGTCCGGGGAGCTGTTTTTT. The entire variable domain, with the rest obtained from reference TRBV5-1 and TRBJ2-2, is as follows: KAGVTQTPRYLIKTRGQQVTLSCSPISGHRSVSWYQQTPGQGLQFLFEYFSETQRNKGNFPGRFSGRQFSNSRSEMNVSTLELGDSALYLCASSLGQGSGELFFGEGSRLTVL.

The chain joins TRBV30 to TRBJ2-5, with TRBD2 matching over 12 bases. The CDR3 length is 14 residues. The V gene's germline CDR1 is GTSNPN and CDR2 SVGIG (reference sequence). V dropped 1 base and J dropped 4; count of bases not matched to a gene: 1. This CDR3 is CAWSATSGGETQYF. Here the CDR3 DNA reads TGTGCCTGGAGTGCGACTAGCGGGGGAGAGACCCAGTACTTC. The whole variable domain, filled in from reference TRBV30 and TRBJ2-5, reads SQTIHQWPATLVQPVGSPLSLECTVEGTSNPNLYWYRQAAGRGLQLLFYSVGIGQISSEVPQNLSASRPQDRQFILSSKKLLLSDSGFYLCAWSATSGGETQYFGPGTRLLVL.

The rearrangement joins TRBV2 to TRBJ2-3; D is unclear. Germline V CDR1 and CDR2: SNHLY, FYNNEI. Trimming took off 4 bases at V and 2 bases at J, with 13 bases between the two ends. This CDR3 has 15 residues. CDR3 in amino acids: CASSGWQAPTDTQYF. DNA for the CDR3: TGTGCCAGCAGTGGGTGGCAGGCGCCCACAGATACGCAGTATTTT.

The chain is built from TRBV5-1 and TRBJ2-7, with D possibly matching TRBD1 (7 bases). The germline V gene encodes CDR1 SGHRS and CDR2 YFSETQ. This CDR3 spans 14 amino acids. V was cut by 5 bases and J by 3 bases, with 15 bases left in between. CDR3 coding DNA: TGCGCCAGCAGGGGCGGGACAGTTTACTACGAGCAGTACTTC. It translates to CASRGGTVYYEQYF.